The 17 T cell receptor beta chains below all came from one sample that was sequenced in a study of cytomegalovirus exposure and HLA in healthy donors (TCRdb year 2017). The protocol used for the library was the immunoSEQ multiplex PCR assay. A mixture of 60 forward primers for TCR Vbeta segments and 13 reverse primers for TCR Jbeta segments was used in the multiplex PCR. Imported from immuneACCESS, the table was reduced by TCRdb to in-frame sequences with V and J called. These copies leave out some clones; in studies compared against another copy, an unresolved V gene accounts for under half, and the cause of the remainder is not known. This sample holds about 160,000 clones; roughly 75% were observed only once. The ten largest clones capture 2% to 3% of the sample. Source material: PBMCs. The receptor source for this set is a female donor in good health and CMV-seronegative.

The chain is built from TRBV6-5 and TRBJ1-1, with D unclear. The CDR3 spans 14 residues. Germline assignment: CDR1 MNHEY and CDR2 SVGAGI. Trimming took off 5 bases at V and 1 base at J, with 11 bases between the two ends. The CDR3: CASSPPPGNTEAFF. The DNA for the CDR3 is TGTGCCAGCAGTCCCCCCCCCGGGAACACTGAAGCTTTCTTT.

CDR3 sequence (DNA): TGTGCCAGCAGCGATATCGGGGGAACCACAGATACGCAGTATTTT. As protein: CASSDIGGTTDTQYF. The V call is TRBV25-1, the J call TRBJ2-3, with D perhaps matching TRBD2 (6 bases). CDR1 MGHDK and CDR2 SYGVNS come from the germline V gene. The V end was cut by 6 bases, the J end by 2 bases, with 15 bases between. The CDR3 spans 15 residues.

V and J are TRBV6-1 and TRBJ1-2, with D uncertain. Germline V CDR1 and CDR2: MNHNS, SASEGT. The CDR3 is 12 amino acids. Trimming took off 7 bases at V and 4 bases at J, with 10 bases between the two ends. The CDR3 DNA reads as TGTGCCAGCAAGAACAGCCTCTATGGCTACACCTTC. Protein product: CASKNSLYGYTF.

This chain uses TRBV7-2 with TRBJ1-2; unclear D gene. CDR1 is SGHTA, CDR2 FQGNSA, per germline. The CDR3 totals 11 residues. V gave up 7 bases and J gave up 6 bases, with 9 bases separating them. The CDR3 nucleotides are TGTGCCAGCAACACCGTTAATGGCTACACCTTC. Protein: CASNTVNGYTF. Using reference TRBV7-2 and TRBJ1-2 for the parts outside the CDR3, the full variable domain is GAGVSQSPSNKVTEKGKDVELRCDPISGHTALYWYRQSLGQGLEFLIYFQGNSAPDKSGLPSDRFSAERTGGSVSTLTIQRTQQEDSAVYLCASNTVNGYTFGSGTRLTVV.

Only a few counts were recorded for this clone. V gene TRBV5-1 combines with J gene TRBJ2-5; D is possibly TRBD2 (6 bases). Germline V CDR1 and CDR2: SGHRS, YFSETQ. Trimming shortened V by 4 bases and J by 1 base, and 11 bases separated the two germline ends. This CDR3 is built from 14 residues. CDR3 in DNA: TGCGCCAGCAGCCCCGGGACTTCCCAAGAGACCCAGTACTTC. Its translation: CASSPGTSQETQYF.

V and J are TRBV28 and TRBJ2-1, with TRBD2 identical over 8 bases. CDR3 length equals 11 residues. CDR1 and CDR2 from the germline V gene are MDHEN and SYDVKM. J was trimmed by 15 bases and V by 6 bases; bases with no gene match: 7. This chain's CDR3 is CASSLGRARFF. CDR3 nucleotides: TGTGCCAGCAGCCTCGGGAGGGCGAGGTTCTTC.

In DNA, the CDR3 is TGTGCCAGCAGCTTAGGGGCAGGGGATCGCGAGCAGTACTTC. Translation gives CASSLGAGDREQYF. This chain connects TRBV13 to TRBJ2-7; perhaps TRBD1 as D (6 bases). The germline V gene encodes CDR1 PRHDT and CDR2 FYEKMQ (reference sequence). The CDR3 has 14 residues. V lost 0 bases, J lost 6 bases, and 12 bases lay in between.

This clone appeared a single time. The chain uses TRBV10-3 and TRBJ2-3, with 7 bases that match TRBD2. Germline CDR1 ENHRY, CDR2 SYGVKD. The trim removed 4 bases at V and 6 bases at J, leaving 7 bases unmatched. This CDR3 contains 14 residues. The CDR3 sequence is CAISGTSSSDTQYF. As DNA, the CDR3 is TGTGCCATCAGTGGGACTAGTTCCTCCGATACGCAGTATTTT.

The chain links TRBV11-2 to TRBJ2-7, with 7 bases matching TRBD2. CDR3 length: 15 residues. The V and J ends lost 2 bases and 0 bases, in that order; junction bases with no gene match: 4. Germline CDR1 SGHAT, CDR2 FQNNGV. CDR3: CASSLTSDNSYEQYF. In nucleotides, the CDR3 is TGTGCCAGCAGCTTAACTAGCGATAACTCCTACGAGCAGTACTTC.

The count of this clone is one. Here the CDR3 reads CASSGRLPRATGELFF. Here the CDR3 DNA reads TGTGCCAGCAGCGGGCGGCTTCCGCGGGCCACCGGGGAGCTGTTTTTT. J is TRBJ2-2 and V is TRBV7-6, with D possibly being TRBD2 (5 bases). Germline V CDR1 and CDR2: SGHVS, FNYEAQ. V lost 5 bases, J lost 4 bases, and 17 bases lay in between. The CDR3 totals 16 residues. The full variable domain, completed using reference TRBV7-6 and TRBJ2-2, is GAGVSQSPRYKVTKRGQDVALRCDPISGHVSLYWYRQALGQGPEFLTYFNYEAQQDKSGLPNDRFSAERPEGSISTLTIQRTEQRDSAMYRCASSGRLPRATGELFFGEGSRLTVL.

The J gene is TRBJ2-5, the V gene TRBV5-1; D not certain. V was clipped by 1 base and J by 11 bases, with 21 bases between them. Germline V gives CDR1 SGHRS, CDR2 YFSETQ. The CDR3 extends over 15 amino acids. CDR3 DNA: TGCGCCAGCAGCTTGATTCTAGGAGCCCAACGTGAGCAGTACTTC. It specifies CASSLILGAQREQYF.

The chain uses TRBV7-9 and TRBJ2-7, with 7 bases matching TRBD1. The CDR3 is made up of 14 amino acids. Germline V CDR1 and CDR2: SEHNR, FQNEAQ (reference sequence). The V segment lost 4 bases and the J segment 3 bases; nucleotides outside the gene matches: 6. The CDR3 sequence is CASSSRTGGYEQYF. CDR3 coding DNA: TGTGCCAGCAGCTCCCGGACAGGAGGCTACGAGCAGTACTTC.

The CDR3 nucleotides are TGTGCCAGCAGCTTGTTAGGTTGGGACATCTCCTACAATGAGCAGTTCTTC. Translation gives CASSLLGWDISYNEQFF. V usage is TRBV5-4 and J usage is TRBJ2-1, with a possible D match to TRBD1 (6 bases). Trimming cost V 1 base and J 0 bases, with 14 bases left between them. Germline V gene sequence: CDR1 SGHNT, CDR2 YYREEE (reference sequence). This CDR3 is built from 17 residues.

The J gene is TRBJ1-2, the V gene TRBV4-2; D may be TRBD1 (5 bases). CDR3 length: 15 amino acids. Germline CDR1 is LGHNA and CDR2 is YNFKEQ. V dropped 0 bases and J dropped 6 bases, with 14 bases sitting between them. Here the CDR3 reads CASSQDFGRVDGYTF. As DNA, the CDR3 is TGTGCCAGCAGCCAAGACTTCGGCAGGGTCGATGGCTACACCTTC.

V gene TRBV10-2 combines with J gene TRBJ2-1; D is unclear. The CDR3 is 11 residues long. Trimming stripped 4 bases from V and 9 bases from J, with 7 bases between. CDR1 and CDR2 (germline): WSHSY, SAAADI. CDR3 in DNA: TGCGCCAGCAGTGTTGGGCGTGAGCAGTTCTTC. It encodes CASSVGREQFF.

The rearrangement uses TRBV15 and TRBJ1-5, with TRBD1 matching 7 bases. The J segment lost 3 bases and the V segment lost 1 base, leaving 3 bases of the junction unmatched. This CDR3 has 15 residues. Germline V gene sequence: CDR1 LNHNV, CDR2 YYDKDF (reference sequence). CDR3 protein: CATSRGTGFNQPQHF. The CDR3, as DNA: TGTGCCACCAGCAGAGGGACAGGTTTCAATCAGCCCCAGCATTTT.

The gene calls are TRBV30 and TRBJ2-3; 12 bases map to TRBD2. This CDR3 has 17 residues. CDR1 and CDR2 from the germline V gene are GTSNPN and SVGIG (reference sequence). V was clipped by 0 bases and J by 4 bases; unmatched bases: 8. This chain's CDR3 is CAWSVLKTSGSADTQYF. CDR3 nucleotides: TGTGCCTGGAGTGTCCTAAAGACTAGCGGGAGTGCAGATACGCAGTATTTT.